This TCR beta chain derives from a study of blood T cell repertoires in COVID-19 (dated by TCRdb to about 2020). Turning to the overall study: Samples covering the acute and convalescent phases of COVID-19 were provided by collaborators in the United States, Italy and Spain. The prospective study material was composed of cDNA or gDNA derived from T cells, B-cell-depleted T cells, or PBMCs. Subjects who had been exposed to COVID-19, were actively infected with it, or had recovered from it provided the deeply sampled blood TCRbeta repertoires that made up the dataset. The repertoires were released in a freely available public database intended as a resource for research on the immune response to SARS-CoV-2. The samples were drawn from the first 160 participants of the ongoing ImmuneRACE study and from about 1,200 subjects provided by 6 global collaborators. A de-identified subject ID, COVID-19 status, age in years and sex were almost always included in the sample metadata. HLA class I and class II types, where available, came from metadata supplied by the sample provider rather than from assay-based typing.

What the study reported, not specific to this receptor: The quantity of clinical and demographic metadata differed by source and by participant and was supplied without curation.

At one collaborating source in Seattle, patients were enrolled during active infection and were followed longitudinally through the course of disease. Collaborating institutions collected whole blood in K2EDTA tubes following their own protocols. For TCRbeta analysis, collaborator samples were shipped as frozen whole blood, as isolated PBMCs, or as DNA extracted from either sample type. The immunoSEQ Assay, a bias-controlled multiplex PCR, was used to amplify TCRbeta CDR3 regions from genomic DNA. As for the authors' bioinformatics: The number of nucleated cells in each sample was estimated by amplification of reference gene primers within the assay. To quantify the absolute abundance of each unique TCRbeta CDR3 rearrangement, sequence reads were collapsed and filtered. Productive Simpson clonality was computed per sample as the square root of Simpson's diversity index over productive rearrangements. Sourced from immuneACCESS, this table was stored by TCRdb with only in-frame sequences that have V and J called. A share of the clones is absent; for the studies checked, an unresolved V gene accounts for under half, and the remainder has no known explanation. That table supplies the V and J calls and clone size; D and trimming were determined from the DNA. The sample records 200,000 to 300,000 clones, around 84% of which are singletons. The ten largest clones represent around 5% of the sample.

Relative to germline, V is 2 bases shorter and J is 5 bases shorter, with 24 bases between their ends. The CDR3 runs 17 amino acids, cysteine and phenylalanine included. Of all the DNA, just the CDR3 is kept, 51 bases in frame from base 1. Looking up the germline V gene yields CDR1 SQVTM and CDR2 ANQGSEA. Concerning this clone itself: Its antigen is currently not known. The input lacks base qualities; no much larger clone sits a single base away.

The sequence is built from TRBV29-1 and TRBJ1-1; D gene: possibly TRBD1, on 5 matching bases. The TCR comes from a woman aged 60 to 75 with COVID-19, enrolled during active disease. The sample consisted of peripheral blood. In nucleotides, the sequence is TGCAGCGTTGAAAAGATAGGGGCAGGGCCCGGCGGAACTGAAGCTTTCTTT. Its translation reads: CSVEKIGAGPGGTEAFF.